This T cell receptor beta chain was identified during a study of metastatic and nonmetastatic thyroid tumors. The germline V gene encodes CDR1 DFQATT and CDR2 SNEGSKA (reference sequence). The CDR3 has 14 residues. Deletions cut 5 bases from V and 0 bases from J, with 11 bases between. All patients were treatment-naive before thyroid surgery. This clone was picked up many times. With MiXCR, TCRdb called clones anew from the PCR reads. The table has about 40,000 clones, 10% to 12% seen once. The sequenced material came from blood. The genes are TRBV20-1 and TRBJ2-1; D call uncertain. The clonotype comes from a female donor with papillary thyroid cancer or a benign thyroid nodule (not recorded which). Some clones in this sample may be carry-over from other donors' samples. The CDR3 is CSARPPDSYNEQFF. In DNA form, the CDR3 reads TGCAGTGCTCGACCCCCAGACTCCTACAATGAGCAGTTCTTC.